This T cell receptor beta chain was recovered during a study of early T cells in non-severe SARS-CoV-2 infection. Study overall: Whole-blood bulk RNA, unsorted, was sequenced, and chains were unpaired.

Individual cDNA molecules were tagged with unique molecular identifiers, the study reported. MiXCR was run by TCRdb on the 5' RACE reads, yielding one entry per CDR3 protein. The sample yields 100,000 to 120,000 distinct CDR3 sequences, 10% to 15% seen once. This CDR3 comprises 12 residues. Between the trimmed V and J ends, which lost 8 bases and 5 bases, there was a span of 13 bases. The germline V gene encodes CDR1 SQVTM and CDR2 ANQGSEA. This clonotype came up a few times. What it binds is not known. Broader study findings: In VDJdb matching, anti-spike CD8 responses were favored while private and CD4 specificities went missing.

The sequence was collected from an adult who was a healthcare worker with PCR-confirmed SARS-CoV-2 infection or an uninfected control (not recorded which). The sample consisted of whole blood, taken at baseline. This chain connects TRBV29-1 to TRBJ2-1; no clear D. The CDR3 sequence: CSPSNGHNEQFF. CDR3 DNA: TGCAGCCCATCGAACGGGCACAATGAGCAGTTCTTC.